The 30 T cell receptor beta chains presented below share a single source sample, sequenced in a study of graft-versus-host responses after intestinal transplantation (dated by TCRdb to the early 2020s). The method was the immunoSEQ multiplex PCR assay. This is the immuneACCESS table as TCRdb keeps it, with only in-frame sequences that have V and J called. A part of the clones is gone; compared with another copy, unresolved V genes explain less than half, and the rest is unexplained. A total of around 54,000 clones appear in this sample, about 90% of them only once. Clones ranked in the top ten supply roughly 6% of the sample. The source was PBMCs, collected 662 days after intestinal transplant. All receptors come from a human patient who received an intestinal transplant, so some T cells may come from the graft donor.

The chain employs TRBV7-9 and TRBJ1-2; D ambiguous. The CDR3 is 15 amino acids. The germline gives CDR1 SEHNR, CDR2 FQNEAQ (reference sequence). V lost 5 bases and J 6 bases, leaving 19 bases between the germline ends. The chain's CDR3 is CASSQLREMNHGYTF. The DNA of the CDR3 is TGTGCCAGCAGCCAATTAAGGGAAATGAATCATGGCTACACCTTC.

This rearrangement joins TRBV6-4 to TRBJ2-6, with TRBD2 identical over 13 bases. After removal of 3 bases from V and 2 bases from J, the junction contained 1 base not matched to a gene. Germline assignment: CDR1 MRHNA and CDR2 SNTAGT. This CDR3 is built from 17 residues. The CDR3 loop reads CASSETSGGAGANVLTF. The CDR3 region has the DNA TGTGCCAGCAGTGAAACTAGCGGGGGGGCTGGGGCCAACGTCCTGACTTTC.

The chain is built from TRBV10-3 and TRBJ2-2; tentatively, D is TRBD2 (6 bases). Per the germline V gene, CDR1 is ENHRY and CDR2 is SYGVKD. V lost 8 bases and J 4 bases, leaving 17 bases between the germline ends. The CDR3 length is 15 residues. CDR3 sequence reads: CAIGNRDSVTGELFF. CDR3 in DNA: TGTGCCATCGGGAACCGGGACTCAGTCACCGGGGAGCTGTTTTTT.

CDR3 nucleotides: TGTGCCAGTAGACGAGAAGAGACCCAGTACTTC. It yields the protein CASRREETQYF. This chain uses TRBV19 with TRBJ2-5; D uncertain. The CDR3 runs to 11 residues. The germline CDR1 and CDR2 sequences are LNHDA and SQIVND (reference sequence). Deletions cut 6 bases from V and 3 bases from J, with 5 bases between.

CDR3 sequence: CASSLAGNNEQFF. For the CDR3, the DNA is TGTGCCAGCAGCTTAGCTGGGAACAATGAGCAGTTCTTC. The V and J genes are TRBV11-3 and TRBJ2-1; D ambiguous. This CDR3 is 13 amino acids long. V dropped 1 base and J dropped 5 bases, with 6 bases sitting between them. Germline V lookup: CDR1 SGHNT, CDR2 YENEEA.

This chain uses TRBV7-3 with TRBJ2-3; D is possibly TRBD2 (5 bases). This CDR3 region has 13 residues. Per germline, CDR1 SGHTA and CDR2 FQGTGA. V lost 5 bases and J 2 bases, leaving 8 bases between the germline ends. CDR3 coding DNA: TGTGCCAGCAGCACTAGAAACACAGATACGCAGTATTTT. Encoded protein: CASSTRNTDTQYF.

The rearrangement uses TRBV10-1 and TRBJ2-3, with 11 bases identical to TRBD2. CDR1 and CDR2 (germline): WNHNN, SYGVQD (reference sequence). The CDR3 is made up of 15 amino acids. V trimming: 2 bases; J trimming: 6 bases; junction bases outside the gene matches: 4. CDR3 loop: CASSEGGTSGDTQYF. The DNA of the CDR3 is TGCGCCAGCAGTGAGGGGGGGACTAGCGGTGATACGCAGTATTTT.

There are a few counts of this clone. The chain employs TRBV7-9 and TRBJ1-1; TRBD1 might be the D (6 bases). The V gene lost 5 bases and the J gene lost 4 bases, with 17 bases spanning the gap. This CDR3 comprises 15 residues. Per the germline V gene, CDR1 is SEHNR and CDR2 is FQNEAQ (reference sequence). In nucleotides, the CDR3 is TGTGCCAGCAGCCCGTTTACAGGGTTGAGCACTGAAGCTTTCTTT. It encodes CASSPFTGLSTEAFF. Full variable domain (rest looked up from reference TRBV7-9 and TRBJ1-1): DTGVSQNPRHKITKRGQNVTFRCDPISEHNRLYWYRQTLGQGPEFLTYFQNEAQLEKSRLLSDRFSAERPKGSFSTLEIQRTEQGDSAMYLCASSPFTGLSTEAFFGQGTRLTVV.

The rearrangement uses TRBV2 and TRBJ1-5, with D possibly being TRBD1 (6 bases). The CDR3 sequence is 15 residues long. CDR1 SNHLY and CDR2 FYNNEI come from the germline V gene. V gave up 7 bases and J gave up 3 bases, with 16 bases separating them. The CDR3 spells CASNPDRWTNQPQHF. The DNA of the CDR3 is TGTGCCAGCAACCCTGACAGGTGGACCAATCAGCCCCAGCATTTT.

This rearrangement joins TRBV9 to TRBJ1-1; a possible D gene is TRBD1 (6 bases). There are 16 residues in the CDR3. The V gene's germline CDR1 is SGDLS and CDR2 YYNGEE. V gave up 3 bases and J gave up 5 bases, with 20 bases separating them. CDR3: CASSGRRQAGITEAFF. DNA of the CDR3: TGTGCCAGCAGCGGGAGGCGACAGGCAGGAATAACTGAAGCTTTCTTT.

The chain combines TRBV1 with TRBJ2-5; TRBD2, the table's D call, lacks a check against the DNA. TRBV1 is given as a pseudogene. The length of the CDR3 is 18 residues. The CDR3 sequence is CTSSQGRGGERFQETQYF. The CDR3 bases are TGCACCAGCAGCCAAGGGCGGGGGGGCGAAAGATTCCAAGAGACCCAGTACTTC.

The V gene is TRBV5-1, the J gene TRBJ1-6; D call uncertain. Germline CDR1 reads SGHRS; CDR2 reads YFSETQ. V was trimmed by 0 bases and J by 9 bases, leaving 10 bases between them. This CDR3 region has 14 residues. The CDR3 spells CASSLEGGGSPLHF. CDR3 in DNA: TGCGCCAGCAGCTTGGAGGGTGGTGGTTCACCCCTCCACTTT.

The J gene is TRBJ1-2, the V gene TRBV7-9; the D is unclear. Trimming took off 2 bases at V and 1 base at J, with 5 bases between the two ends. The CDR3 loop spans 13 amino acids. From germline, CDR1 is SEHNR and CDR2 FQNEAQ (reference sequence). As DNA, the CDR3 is TGTGCCAGCAGCTTACTACATAACTATGGCTACACCTTC. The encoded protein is CASSLLHNYGYTF.

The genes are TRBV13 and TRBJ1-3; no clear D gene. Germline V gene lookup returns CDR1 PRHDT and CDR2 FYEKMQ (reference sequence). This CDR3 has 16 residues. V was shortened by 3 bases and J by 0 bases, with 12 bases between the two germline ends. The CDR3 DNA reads TGTGCCAGCAGCTTCTTTTCGGTCTACTCTGGAAACACCATATATTTT. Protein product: CASSFFSVYSGNTIYF.

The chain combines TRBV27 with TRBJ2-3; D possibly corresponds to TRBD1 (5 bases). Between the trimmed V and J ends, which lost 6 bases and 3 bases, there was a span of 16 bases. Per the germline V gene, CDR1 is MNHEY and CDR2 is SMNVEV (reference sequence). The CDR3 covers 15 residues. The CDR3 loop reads CASRQGFSMTDTQYF. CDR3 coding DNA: TGTGCCAGCAGGCAGGGCTTTTCCATGACAGATACGCAGTATTTT.

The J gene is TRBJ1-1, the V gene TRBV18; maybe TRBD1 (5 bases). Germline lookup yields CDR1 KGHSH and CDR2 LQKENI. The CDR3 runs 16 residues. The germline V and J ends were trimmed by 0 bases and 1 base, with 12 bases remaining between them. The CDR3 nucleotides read TGTGCCAGCTCACCACCCCAGGCAGGGAAGAACACTGAAGCTTTCTTT. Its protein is CASSPPQAGKNTEAFF.

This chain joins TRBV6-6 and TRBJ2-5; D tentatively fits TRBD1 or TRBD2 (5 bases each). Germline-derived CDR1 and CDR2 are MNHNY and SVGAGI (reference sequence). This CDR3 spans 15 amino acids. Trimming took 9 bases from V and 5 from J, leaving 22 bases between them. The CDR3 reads CASNLGTRVRETQYF. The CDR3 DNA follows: TGTGCCAGTAATCTTGGGACCAGGGTGCGGGAGACCCAGTACTTC.

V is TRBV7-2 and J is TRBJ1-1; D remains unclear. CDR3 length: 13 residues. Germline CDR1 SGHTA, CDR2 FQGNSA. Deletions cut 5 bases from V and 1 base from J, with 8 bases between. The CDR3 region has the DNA TGTGCCAGCAGCCAGGACTGGAACACTGAAGCTTTCTTT. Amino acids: CASSQDWNTEAFF.

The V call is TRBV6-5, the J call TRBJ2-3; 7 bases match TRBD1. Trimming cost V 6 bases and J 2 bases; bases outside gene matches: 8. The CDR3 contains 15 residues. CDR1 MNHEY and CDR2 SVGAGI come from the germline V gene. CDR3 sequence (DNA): TGTGCCAGCAGCCCCCGGGACAGTTACACAGATACGCAGTATTTT. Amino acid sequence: CASSPRDSYTDTQYF.

CDR3 bases: TGTGCCAGCAGTGAAGAAGAGTTTGGACTAGCGGGGAAAGAGACCCAGTACTTC. Translated: CASSEEEFGLAGKETQYF. The chain is built from TRBV6-1 and TRBJ2-5; 12 bases are a match to TRBD2. The CDR3 is 18 amino acids. Germline CDR1 and CDR2: MNHNS and SASEGT. V lost 1 base to trimming and J lost 3 bases; unmatched junction nucleotides: 9.

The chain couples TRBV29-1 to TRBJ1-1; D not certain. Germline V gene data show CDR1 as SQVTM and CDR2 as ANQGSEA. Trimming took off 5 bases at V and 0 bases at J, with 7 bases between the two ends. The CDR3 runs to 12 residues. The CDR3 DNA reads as TGCAGCGTTTTCCAAATGAACACTGAAGCTTTCTTT. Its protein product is CSVFQMNTEAFF.

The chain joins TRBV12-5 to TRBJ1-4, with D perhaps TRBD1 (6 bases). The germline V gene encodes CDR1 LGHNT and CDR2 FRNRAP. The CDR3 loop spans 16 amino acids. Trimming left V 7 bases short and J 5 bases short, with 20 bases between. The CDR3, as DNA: TGTGCTAGTGCCCCCGCACAGGGTAGTAGGAATGAAAAACTGTTTTTT. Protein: CASAPAQGSRNEKLFF.

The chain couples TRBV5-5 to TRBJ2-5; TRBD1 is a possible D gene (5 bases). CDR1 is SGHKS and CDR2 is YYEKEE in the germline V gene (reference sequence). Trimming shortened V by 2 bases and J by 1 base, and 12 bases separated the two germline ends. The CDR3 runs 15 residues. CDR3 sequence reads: CASSFGWGSQETQYF. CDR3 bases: TGTGCCAGCAGCTTCGGGTGGGGCTCCCAAGAGACCCAGTACTTC. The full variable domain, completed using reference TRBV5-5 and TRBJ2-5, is DAGVTQSPTHLIKTRGQQVTLRCSPISGHKSVSWYQQVLGQGPQFIFQYYEKEERGRGNFPDRFSARQFPNYSSELNVNALLLGDSALYLCASSFGWGSQETQYFGPGTRLLVL.

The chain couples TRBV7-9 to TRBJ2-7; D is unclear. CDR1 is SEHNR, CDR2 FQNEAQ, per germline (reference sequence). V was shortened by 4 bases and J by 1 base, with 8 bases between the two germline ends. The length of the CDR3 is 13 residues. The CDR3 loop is CASSSAVSYEQYF. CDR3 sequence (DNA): TGTGCCAGCAGCTCGGCAGTTTCCTACGAGCAGTACTTC. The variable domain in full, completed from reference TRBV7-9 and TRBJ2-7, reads DTGVSQNPRHKITKRGQNVTFRCDPISEHNRLYWYRQTLGQGPEFLTYFQNEAQLEKSRLLSDRFSAERPKGSFSTLEIQRTEQGDSAMYLCASSSAVSYEQYFGPGTRLTVT.

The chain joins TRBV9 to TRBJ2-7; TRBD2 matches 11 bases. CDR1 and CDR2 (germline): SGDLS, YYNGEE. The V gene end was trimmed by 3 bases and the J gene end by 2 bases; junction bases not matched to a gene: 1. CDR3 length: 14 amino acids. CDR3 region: CASSATSGAYEQYF. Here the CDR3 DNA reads TGTGCCAGCAGCGCGACTAGCGGGGCCTACGAGCAGTACTTC.

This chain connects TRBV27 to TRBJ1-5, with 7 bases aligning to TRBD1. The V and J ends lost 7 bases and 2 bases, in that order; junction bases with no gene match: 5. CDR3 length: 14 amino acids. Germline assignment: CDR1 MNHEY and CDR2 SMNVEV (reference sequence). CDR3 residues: CASKQGYGNQPQHF. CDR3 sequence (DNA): TGTGCCAGCAAACAGGGGTACGGCAATCAGCCCCAGCATTTT.

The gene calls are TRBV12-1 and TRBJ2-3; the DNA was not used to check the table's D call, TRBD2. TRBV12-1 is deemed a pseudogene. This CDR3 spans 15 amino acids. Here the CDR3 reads CASSRGRGLGDTQYF. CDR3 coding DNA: TGTGCCAGCAGCCGGGGGCGGGGGCTTGGAGATACGCAGTATTTT.

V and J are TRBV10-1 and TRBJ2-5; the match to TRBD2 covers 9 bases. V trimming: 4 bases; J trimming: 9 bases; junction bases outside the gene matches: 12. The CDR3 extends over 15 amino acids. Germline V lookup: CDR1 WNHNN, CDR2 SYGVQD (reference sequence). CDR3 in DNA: TGCGCCAGCAGTGGACTGAGCGGGGGGCTCGAGCCCCAGTACTTC. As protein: CASSGLSGGLEPQYF.

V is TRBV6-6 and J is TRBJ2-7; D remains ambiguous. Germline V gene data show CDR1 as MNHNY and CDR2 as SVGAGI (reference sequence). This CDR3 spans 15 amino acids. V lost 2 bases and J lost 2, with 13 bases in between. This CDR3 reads CASSYASINPYEQYF. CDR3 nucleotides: TGTGCCAGCAGTTACGCGTCAATAAACCCCTACGAGCAGTACTTC.

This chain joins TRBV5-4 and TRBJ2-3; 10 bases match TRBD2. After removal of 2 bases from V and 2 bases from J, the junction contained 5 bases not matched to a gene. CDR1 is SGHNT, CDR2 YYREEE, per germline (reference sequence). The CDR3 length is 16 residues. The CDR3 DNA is TGTGCCAGCAGCTTCACGAGCGGGGGGGTCACAGATACGCAGTATTTT. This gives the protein CASSFTSGGVTDTQYF.